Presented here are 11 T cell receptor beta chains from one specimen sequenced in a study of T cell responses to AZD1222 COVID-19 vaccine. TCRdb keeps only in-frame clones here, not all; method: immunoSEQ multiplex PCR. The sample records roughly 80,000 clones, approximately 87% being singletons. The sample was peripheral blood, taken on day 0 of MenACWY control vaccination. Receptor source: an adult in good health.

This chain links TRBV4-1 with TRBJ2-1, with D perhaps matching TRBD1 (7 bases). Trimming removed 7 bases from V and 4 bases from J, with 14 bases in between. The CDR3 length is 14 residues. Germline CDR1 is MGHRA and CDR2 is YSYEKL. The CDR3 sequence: CASNTGEDYNEQFF. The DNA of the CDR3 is TGCGCCAGCAACACAGGGGAGGATTACAATGAGCAGTTCTTC.

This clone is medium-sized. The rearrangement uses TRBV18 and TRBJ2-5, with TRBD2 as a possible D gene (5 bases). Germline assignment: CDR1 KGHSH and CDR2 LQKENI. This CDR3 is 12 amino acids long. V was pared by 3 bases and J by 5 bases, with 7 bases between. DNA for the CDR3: TGTGCCAGCTCACCTGAGCGGGAGACCCAGTACTTC. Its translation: CASSPERETQYF.

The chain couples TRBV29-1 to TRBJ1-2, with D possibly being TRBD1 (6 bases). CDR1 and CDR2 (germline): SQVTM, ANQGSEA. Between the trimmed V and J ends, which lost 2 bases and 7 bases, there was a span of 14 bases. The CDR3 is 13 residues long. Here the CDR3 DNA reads TGCAGCGTTGAATCCGACAGGAGAGGTGGCTACACCTTC. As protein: CSVESDRRGGYTF.

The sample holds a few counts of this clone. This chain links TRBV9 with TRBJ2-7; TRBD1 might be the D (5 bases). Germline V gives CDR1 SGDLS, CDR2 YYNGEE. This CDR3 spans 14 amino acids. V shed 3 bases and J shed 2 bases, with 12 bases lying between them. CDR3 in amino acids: CASSAMDKPYEQYF. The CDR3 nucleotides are TGTGCCAGCAGCGCGATGGACAAACCCTACGAGCAGTACTTC.

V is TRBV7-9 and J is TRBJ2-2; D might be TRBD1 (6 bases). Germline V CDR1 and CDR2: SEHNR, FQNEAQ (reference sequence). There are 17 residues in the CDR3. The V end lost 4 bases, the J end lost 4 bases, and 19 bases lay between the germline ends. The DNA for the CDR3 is TGTGCCAGCAGCTCGCCCTTGACAGGAAAAATCACCGGGGAGCTGTTTTTT. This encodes CASSSPLTGKITGELFF.

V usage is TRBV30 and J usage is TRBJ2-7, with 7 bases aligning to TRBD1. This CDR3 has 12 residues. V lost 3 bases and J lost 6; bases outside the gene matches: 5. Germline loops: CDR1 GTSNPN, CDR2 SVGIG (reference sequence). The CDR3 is CAWRDRDFEQYF. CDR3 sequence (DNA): TGTGCCTGGAGAGACAGGGATTTCGAGCAGTACTTC.

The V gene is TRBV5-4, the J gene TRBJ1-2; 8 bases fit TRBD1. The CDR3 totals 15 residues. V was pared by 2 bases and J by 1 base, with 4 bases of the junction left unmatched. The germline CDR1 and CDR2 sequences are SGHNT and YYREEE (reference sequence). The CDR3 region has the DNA TGTGCCAGCAGCTTACAGGGGGAGGTTAACTATGGCTACACCTTC. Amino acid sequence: CASSLQGEVNYGYTF.

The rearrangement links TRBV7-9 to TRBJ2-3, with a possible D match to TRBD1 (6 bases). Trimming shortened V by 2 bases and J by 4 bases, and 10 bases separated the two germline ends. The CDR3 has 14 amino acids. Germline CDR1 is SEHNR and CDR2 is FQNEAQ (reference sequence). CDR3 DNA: TGTGCCAGCAGCTTACCCCCAGGGGCAGATACGCAGTATTTT. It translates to CASSLPPGADTQYF.

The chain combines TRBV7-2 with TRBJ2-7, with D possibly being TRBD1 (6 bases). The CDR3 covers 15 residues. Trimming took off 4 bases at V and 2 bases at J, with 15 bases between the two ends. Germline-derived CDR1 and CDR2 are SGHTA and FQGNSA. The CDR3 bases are TGTGCCAGCAGCTGGGATAGGGGGTTTACCTACGAGCAGTACTTC. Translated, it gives CASSWDRGFTYEQYF. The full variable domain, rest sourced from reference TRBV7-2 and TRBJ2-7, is GAGVSQSPSNKVTEKGKDVELRCDPISGHTALYWYRQSLGQGLEFLIYFQGNSAPDKSGLPSDRFSAERTGGSVSTLTIQRTQQEDSAVYLCASSWDRGFTYEQYFGPGTRLTVT.

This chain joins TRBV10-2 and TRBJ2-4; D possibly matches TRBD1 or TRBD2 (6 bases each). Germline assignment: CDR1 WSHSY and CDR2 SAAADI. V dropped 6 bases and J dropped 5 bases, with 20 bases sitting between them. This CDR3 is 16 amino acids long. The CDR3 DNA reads TGCGCCAGCAGGAGGGCAGGGGAGGTCGCCGAAAACATTCAGTACTTC. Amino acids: CASRRAGEVAENIQYF.

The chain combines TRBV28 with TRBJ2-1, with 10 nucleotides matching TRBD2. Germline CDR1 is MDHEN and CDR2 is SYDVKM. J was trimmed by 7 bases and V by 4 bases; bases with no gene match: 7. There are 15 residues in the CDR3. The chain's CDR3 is CASSSPSGRGNEQFF. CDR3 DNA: TGTGCCAGCAGTTCACCTAGCGGGAGAGGGAATGAGCAGTTCTTC.